What follows are 15 T cell receptor beta chains derived from one specimen sequenced in a study of cytomegalovirus exposure and HLA in healthy donors. PCR employed 60 Vbeta and 13 Jbeta primers. Repertoires were generated with immunoSEQ multiplex PCR, while TCRdb's copy carries only in-frame clones and drops some. The data contain roughly 150,000 clones, approximately 84% of them singletons. Material: PBMCs. Receptors were obtained from a young man in good health and CMV-seropositive.

This clone has only a few counts. The chain employs TRBV25-1 and TRBJ1-4, with D maybe TRBD1 (5 bases). CDR1 and CDR2 (germline): MGHDK, SYGVNS. The ends were cut back, 2 bases at V and 7 bases at J, with 11 bases in the middle. The CDR3 sequence is 14 residues long. CDR3 sequence reads: CASSEPRQGEKLFF. CDR3 sequence (DNA): TGTGCCAGCAGTGAACCTCGGCAGGGTGAAAAACTGTTTTTT. The full variable domain, its missing parts supplied by reference TRBV25-1 and TRBJ1-4, is EADIYQTPRYLVIGTGKKITLECSQTMGHDKMYWYQQDPGMELHLIHYSYGVNSTEKGDLSSESTVSRIRTEHFPLTLESARPSHTSQYLCASSEPRQGEKLFFGSGTQLSVL.

V and J are TRBV29-1 and TRBJ1-2, with a weak D call TRBD1 (6 bases). CDR3 length: 16 residues. CDR1 is SQVTM, CDR2 ANQGSEA, per germline. CDR3 in amino acids: CTINHRGPGDNYGYTF. The CDR3 DNA sequence: TGCACTATTAACCACCGCGGTCCAGGGGACAACTATGGCTACACCTTC.

The genes are TRBV4-3 and TRBJ2-5, with 7 bases aligning to TRBD1. The last part of the DNA fits TRBJ2-7 better; the J call may be wrong. Germline V gives CDR1 LGHNA, CDR2 YSLEER. This CDR3 is 15 amino acids long. The CDR3 loop is CASSQEVGQSYEQYF. The CDR3 DNA is TGCGCCAGCAGCCAAGAGGTGGGACAGAGCTACGAGCAGTACTTC.

This clone showed up just once. The rearrangement links TRBV19 to TRBJ1-5, with D hard to call. Trimming left V 7 bases short and J 4 bases short, with 20 bases between. CDR1 is LNHDA and CDR2 is SQIVND in the germline V gene (reference sequence). CDR3 length: 16 residues. The CDR3 DNA sequence: TGTGCCAGTAAGTCAGGAGGCCCGGGGTTTAATCAGCCCCAGCATTTT. Its translation is CASKSGGPGFNQPQHF.

The genes are TRBV5-1 and TRBJ1-5; 8 positions match TRBD1. The CDR3 length is 17 residues. Germline V gives CDR1 SGHRS, CDR2 YFSETQ. V gave up 3 bases and J gave up 6 bases; unmatched junction bases: 14. The CDR3 protein is CASSYVPTDRDSQPQHF. DNA for the CDR3: TGCGCCAGCAGCTACGTGCCCACGGACAGGGATAGTCAGCCCCAGCATTTT. Full variable domain (missing parts from reference TRBV5-1 and TRBJ1-5): KAGVTQTPRYLIKTRGQQVTLSCSPISGHRSVSWYQQTPGQGLQFLFEYFSETQRNKGNFPGRFSGRQFSNSRSEMNVSTLELGDSALYLCASSYVPTDRDSQPQHFGDGTRLSIL.

The genes are TRBV7-3 and TRBJ2-2; 10 bases map to TRBD2. Germline values: CDR1 SGHTA, CDR2 FQGTGA. The CDR3 has 14 residues. V was pared by 9 bases and J by 1 base, with 2 bases of the junction left unmatched. CDR3 bases: TGTGCCAGTAGGACTAGCGGGAACACCGGGGAGCTGTTTTTT. This encodes CASRTSGNTGELFF.

This clone showed up just a few times. The chain carries TRBV4-3 and TRBJ2-1; D ambiguous. CDR1 and CDR2 from the germline V gene are LGHNA and YSLEER. V was pared by 4 bases and J by 0 bases, with 10 bases between. CDR3 size: 15 residues. CDR3 residues: CASSPSASSYNEQFF. The CDR3 bases are TGCGCCAGCAGCCCGTCAGCTAGCTCCTACAATGAGCAGTTCTTC.

The chain carries TRBV7-8 and TRBJ2-5, with 7 bases identical to TRBD2. The CDR3 totals 16 residues. Germline lookup yields CDR1 SGHVS and CDR2 FQNEAQ. Losses at the gene ends were 3 bases for V and 3 bases for J; bases not matched to a gene: 10. CDR3 sequence: CASSFRGGGKEETQYF. Written as DNA, the CDR3 is TGTGCCAGCAGCTTTCGTGGGGGAGGGAAAGAAGAGACCCAGTACTTC. The full variable domain, in which reference TRBV7-8 and TRBJ2-5 provide the parts outside the CDR3, is GAGVSQSPRYKVAKRGQDVALRCDPISGHVSLFWYQQALGQGPEFLTYFQNEAQLDKSGLPSDRFFAERPEGSVSTLKIQRTQQEDSAVYLCASSFRGGGKEETQYFGPGTRLLVL.

The rearrangement joins TRBV9 to TRBJ2-1, with 9 bases lining up with TRBD2. The CDR3 covers 15 residues. Trimming took 0 bases from V and 5 from J; bases not matched to a gene: 3. CDR1 is SGDLS, CDR2 YYNGEE, per germline. Here the CDR3 DNA reads TGTGCCAGCAGCGTAGGCCTAGCGGGGCACAATGAGCAGTTCTTC. Translating it yields CASSVGLAGHNEQFF.

The chain has TRBV4-2 and TRBJ1-2; 12 bases line up with TRBD1. Germline values: CDR1 LGHNA, CDR2 YNFKEQ. This CDR3 is 17 amino acids long. V was clipped by 4 bases and J by 3 bases; unmatched bases: 9. In nucleotides, the CDR3 is TGTGCCAGCAGCCCTCCCGGGACAGGGGGCGCAGACTATGGCTACACCTTC. It yields the protein CASSPPGTGGADYGYTF.

The rearrangement uses TRBV15 and TRBJ1-5, with D tentatively TRBD1 (5 bases). This CDR3 contains 14 residues. V lost 6 bases, J lost 7 bases, and 16 bases lay in between. In germline, CDR1 is LNHNV, CDR2 YYDKDF (reference sequence). CDR3 amino acids: CATSQGLEYQPQHF. DNA of the CDR3: TGTGCCACCAGTCAGGGACTGGAGTACCAGCCCCAGCATTTT.

In DNA, the CDR3 is TGTGCCAGCAGCTTAGACAGGATCTATGGCTACACCTTC. Its protein product is CASSLDRIYGYTF. V gene TRBV7-2 combines with J gene TRBJ1-2; maybe TRBD1 (5 bases). Germline V gene data show CDR1 as SGHTA and CDR2 as FQGNSA. V shed 1 base and J shed 4 bases, with 7 bases lying between them. The length of the CDR3 is 13 residues. Together with reference TRBV7-2 and TRBJ1-2, the CDR3 gives the full variable domain: GAGVSQSPSNKVTEKGKDVELRCDPISGHTALYWYRQSLGQGLEFLIYFQGNSAPDKSGLPSDRFSAERTGGSVSTLTIQRTQQEDSAVYLCASSLDRIYGYTFGSGTRLTVV.

The chain employs TRBV5-4 and TRBJ2-3; 13 bases agree with TRBD2. Losses at the gene ends were 2 bases for V and 3 bases for J; bases not matched to a gene: 3. This CDR3 region has 16 residues. The V gene's germline CDR1 is SGHNT and CDR2 YYREEE (reference sequence). The CDR3 coding sequence is TGTGCCAGCAGCTTTCCGGGACTAGCGGGAACAGATACGCAGTATTTT. Its translation: CASSFPGLAGTDTQYF.

The chain combines TRBV2 with TRBJ2-1; the D is unclear. Germline CDR1 is SNHLY and CDR2 is FYNNEI. Trimming took 10 bases from V and 0 from J, leaving 13 bases between them. The CDR3 spans 14 residues. This CDR3 is CATADFSSYNEQFF. The CDR3 DNA is TGTGCCACCGCCGACTTCAGCTCCTACAATGAGCAGTTCTTC.

This chain links TRBV18 with TRBJ2-5; TRBD1 matches 7 bases. The CDR3 length is 14 residues. Trimming took 8 bases from V and 5 from J; bases not matched to a gene: 11. Germline assignment: CDR1 KGHSH and CDR2 LQKENI. The CDR3 DNA sequence: TGTGCCAGCCTAAGACAGGGAAGAGGGGAGACCCAGTACTTC. Protein sequence: CASLRQGRGETQYF.